This T cell receptor beta chain was found in a study of quantifying T cell responses using KT2 cells. Study overall: Reverse transcription used primers in the TCR alpha and beta constant regions. The second PCR ran as a qPCR until a predetermined fluorescence threshold was reached.

In this sample, this clonotype turned up many times. The sample is PBMC spiked with counted cells of clone KT2. An oligo carrying a UMI was ligated to the cDNA 3' end. An equimolar mix of RC1.1 and RC1.2 primed the beta chain across TRBC1 and TRBC2. Using its own MiXCR run on the UMI-ligation and nested PCR reads, TCRdb lists one record per CDR3 protein. The table includes fewer than 50,000 distinct CDR3 sequences, approximately 15% detected once. Unmatched junction bases numbered 7, after V lost 5 bases and J lost 2 bases. CDR1 and CDR2 (germline): SEHNR, FQNEAQ (reference sequence). This CDR3 contains 15 residues.

The rearrangement uses TRBV7-9 and TRBJ2-7, with 9 bases matching TRBD2. The sample was PBMCs spiked with cells of the T cell clone KT2. The receptor was derived from a human donor. The CDR3 protein is CASSASGVGTYEQYF. The CDR3 DNA is TGTGCCAGCAGCGCTAGCGGGGTCGGGACCTACGAGCAGTACTTC.